Following are 21 T cell receptor beta chains from one sample sequenced in a study of shared clonotypes between healthy human individuals (TCRdb year 2020). The method behind the library was the immunoSEQ multiplex PCR assay. Sourced from immuneACCESS, this table was stored by TCRdb with only in-frame sequences that have V and J called. A share of the clones is absent; for the studies checked, an unresolved V gene accounts for under half, and the remainder has no known explanation. This sample has around 2.1 million clones in its table, and under 97% of those were observed once. The top ten clonotypes cover around 0.13% of the sample. Material: naive CD4+ T cells sorted from blood. The cell subset or site label corresponds to: CD45RA+ positively selected. These receptors were obtained from a man younger than 30 in good health.

This chain connects TRBV4-3 to TRBJ2-7, with TRBD2 matching over 8 bases. The V gene end was trimmed by 0 bases and the J gene end by 4 bases; junction bases not matched to a gene: 11. Germline V gene data show CDR1 as LGHNA and CDR2 as YSLEER. The CDR3 is 17 residues long. Written as DNA, the CDR3 is TGCGCCAGCAGCCAAGATTGGGGGTCTAGCGGGCTATACGAGCAGTACTTC. Protein sequence: CASSQDWGSSGLYEQYF.

The chain uses TRBV7-9 and TRBJ2-5; D may match TRBD1 or TRBD2 (6 bases each). Germline V gene sequence: CDR1 SEHNR, CDR2 FQNEAQ (reference sequence). CDR3 length: 14 amino acids. Trimming removed 4 bases at V and 4 bases at J, with 13 bases between. In nucleotides, the CDR3 is TGTGCCAGCAGCTCCGCCGGGGGCGGAGAGACCCAGTACTTC. Its protein is CASSSAGGGETQYF.

The V gene is TRBV5-4, the J gene TRBJ2-3; tentative D call: TRBD1 (6 bases). CDR3 length equals 15 residues. Trimming removed 0 bases from V and 2 bases from J, with 10 bases in between. Germline assignment: CDR1 SGHNT and CDR2 YYREEE (reference sequence). CDR3 region: CASSLGQAVTDTQYF. For the CDR3, the DNA is TGTGCCAGCAGCTTGGGACAGGCAGTCACAGATACGCAGTATTTT.

The V and J genes are TRBV10-3 and TRBJ2-7; TRBD2 might be the D (5 bases). CDR1 and CDR2 from the germline V gene are ENHRY and SYGVKD. The CDR3 covers 13 residues. Trimming removed 4 bases from V and 6 bases from J, with 13 bases in between. The CDR3 coding sequence is TGTGCCATCAGTGGATTACCAGAGGGCGAGCAGTACTTC. Its protein product is CAISGLPEGEQYF.

The V and J genes are TRBV6-5 and TRBJ1-4; D might be TRBD1 (6 bases). The CDR3 totals 14 residues. Per germline, CDR1 MNHEY and CDR2 SVGAGI. Trimming stripped 6 bases from V and 6 bases from J, with 14 bases between. Here the CDR3 DNA reads TGTGCCAGCAGCCGGGGGGCTCCTTATGAAAAACTGTTTTTT. Translated, it gives CASSRGAPYEKLFF.

The chain combines TRBV7-2 with TRBJ1-2; D may be TRBD1 (5 bases). Trimming took 5 bases from V and 7 from J, leaving 20 bases between them. Germline V lookup: CDR1 SGHTA, CDR2 FQGNSA. This CDR3 spans 15 amino acids. This CDR3 reads CASSQGLGGSSGYTF. The CDR3 nucleotides are TGTGCCAGCAGCCAGGGACTCGGGGGTTCGAGTGGCTACACCTTC.

This clone came up a few times. V is TRBV7-2 and J is TRBJ1-2; D perhaps matches TRBD1 (5 bases). In germline, CDR1 is SGHTA, CDR2 FQGNSA. Trimming removed 3 bases from V and 5 bases from J, with 13 bases in between. This CDR3 is built from 14 residues. The CDR3 here is CASSFSREGYGYTF. The CDR3 DNA reads as TGTGCCAGCAGCTTCAGCAGGGAGGGGTATGGCTACACCTTC.

This chain uses TRBV6-5 with TRBJ1-4; D unclear. The CDR3 is 11 amino acids. V was shortened by 5 bases and J by 8 bases, with 6 bases between the two germline ends. The germline V gene has CDR1 MNHEY and CDR2 SVGAGI. The CDR3 DNA is TGTGCCAGCAGTGAATACGAAAAACTGTTTTTT. Translation gives CASSEYEKLFF.

This chain uses TRBV6-5 with TRBJ2-5, with D unclear. The CDR3 consists of 13 residues. The V end lost 4 bases, the J end lost 5 bases, and 11 bases lay between the germline ends. From germline, CDR1 is MNHEY and CDR2 SVGAGI. The CDR3 is CASSFGSVETQYF. The DNA of the CDR3 is TGTGCCAGCAGTTTCGGATCGGTGGAGACCCAGTACTTC.

Details on this clone: Other DNA sequences in this specimen translate into the identical CDR3. The chain has TRBV5-1 and TRBJ2-7; 11 bases are shared with TRBD2. Per germline, CDR1 SGHRS and CDR2 YFSETQ. V lost 0 bases, J lost 6 bases, and 2 bases stayed unmatched. The CDR3 length is 14 residues. CDR3 amino acids: CASSLVGLAGEQYF. The CDR3 DNA sequence: TGCGCCAGCAGCTTGGTAGGACTAGCGGGCGAGCAGTACTTC.

This chain uses TRBV30 with TRBJ2-7; the match to TRBD1 covers 7 bases. V lost 1 base, J lost 3 bases, and 6 bases stayed unmatched. Germline lookup yields CDR1 GTSNPN and CDR2 SVGIG (reference sequence). The CDR3 runs to 14 residues. Here the CDR3 DNA reads TGTGCCTGGAGTGCCTGGGGACAGATCTACGAGCAGTACTTC. Translation gives CAWSAWGQIYEQYF.

As concerns this clone: Within the sample, other DNA sequences also encode this same CDR3. CDR3 sequence reads: CASSLGTEQYF. CDR3 coding DNA: TGCGCCAGCAGCTTGGGGACCGAGCAGTACTTC. The chain carries TRBV5-1 and TRBJ2-7; D is ambiguous. V was shortened by 0 bases and J by 6 bases, with 4 bases between the two germline ends. The CDR3 totals 11 residues. Per germline, CDR1 SGHRS and CDR2 YFSETQ.

The gene calls are TRBV7-9 and TRBJ1-2; possibly TRBD1 for D (6 bases). The CDR3 runs to 17 residues. Germline assignment: CDR1 SEHNR and CDR2 FQNEAQ (reference sequence). V was pared by 1 base and J by 1 base, with 16 bases between. The CDR3 DNA sequence: TGTGCCAGCAGCTTAGAGTTGATCCGGGACAATAACTATGGCTACACCTTC. Residues: CASSLELIRDNNYGYTF.

The chain uses TRBV5-4 and TRBJ1-4; 11 positions match TRBD1. CDR1 SGHNT and CDR2 YYREEE come from the germline V gene (reference sequence). This CDR3 is 16 amino acids long. Trimming took 0 bases from V and 5 from J; bases not matched to a gene: 3. CDR3 amino acids: CASSLGRDRGNEKLFF. The CDR3, as DNA: TGTGCCAGCAGCTTGGGGAGGGACAGGGGGAATGAAAAACTGTTTTTT.

The chain recombines TRBV5-1 with TRBJ2-3, with D possibly matching TRBD1 (5 bases). The CDR3 runs 14 residues. The germline V gene has CDR1 SGHRS and CDR2 YFSETQ. Trimming removed 4 bases from V and 2 bases from J, with 11 bases in between. CDR3 sequence (DNA): TGCGCCAGCAGCCCAGACAGTTACACAGATACGCAGTATTTT. Amino acids: CASSPDSYTDTQYF.

With regard to this clone: Distinct nucleotide sequences in the sample also encode this CDR3. The gene calls are TRBV5-1 and TRBJ2-5, with D possibly TRBD2 on 5 matching bases. The CDR3 has 13 amino acids. Germline lookup yields CDR1 SGHRS and CDR2 YFSETQ. The V end lost 2 bases, the J end lost 5 bases, and 10 bases lay between the germline ends. The CDR3 loop is CASSLEGQETQYF. The CDR3 DNA sequence: TGCGCCAGCAGCTTAGAGGGTCAGGAGACCCAGTACTTC.

This chain joins TRBV19 and TRBJ2-5; tentative D call: TRBD2 (5 bases). Trimming took off 9 bases at V and 7 bases at J, with 21 bases between the two ends. The germline V gene encodes CDR1 LNHDA and CDR2 SQIVND (reference sequence). This CDR3 is built from 14 residues. The CDR3 is CARPSTRFPATQYF. CDR3 nucleotide sequence: TGTGCCAGACCATCTACTAGGTTTCCAGCGACCCAGTACTTC. Looking up the rest from reference TRBV19 and TRBJ2-5 gives the full variable domain: DGGITQSPKYLFRKEGQNVTLSCEQNLNHDAMYWYRQDPGQGLRLIYYSQIVNDFQKGDIAEGYSVSREKKESFPLTVTSAQKNPTAFYLCARPSTRFPATQYFGPGTRLLVL.

This rearrangement joins TRBV11-2 to TRBJ2-7; 7 nucleotides agree with TRBD2. V shed 7 bases, J shed 4 bases, and the junction held 10 bases outside the gene matches. The CDR3 sequence is 14 residues long. The germline CDR1 and CDR2 sequences are SGHAT and FQNNGV. CDR3 DNA sequence: TGTGCCAGCACTCCGGGGGGTGCTTCTTACGAGCAGTACTTC. This codes for CASTPGGASYEQYF.

The chain uses TRBV7-2 and TRBJ2-7, with D unresolved. The germline V gene has CDR1 SGHTA and CDR2 FQGNSA. This CDR3 is 13 amino acids long. The V gene lost 5 bases and the J gene lost 2 bases, with 10 bases spanning the gap. The chain's CDR3 is CASSHNSPYEQYF. As DNA, the CDR3 is TGTGCCAGCAGCCATAACAGCCCCTACGAGCAGTACTTC.

The chain couples TRBV19 to TRBJ2-4; TRBD1 is a possible D gene (6 bases). CDR3 length: 13 residues. The V end was cut by 5 bases, the J end by 4 bases, with 9 bases between. CDR1 is LNHDA and CDR2 is SQIVND in the germline V gene (reference sequence). Here the CDR3 reads CASSWDTKNIQYF. CDR3 coding DNA: TGTGCCAGTAGTTGGGACACGAAAAACATTCAGTACTTC.

This chain joins TRBV5-1 and TRBJ1-1; no clear D gene. The CDR3 is 14 amino acids. Germline values: CDR1 SGHRS, CDR2 YFSETQ. V was pared by 4 bases and J by 5 bases, with 15 bases between. The CDR3 spells CASSPLPLRTEAFF. DNA of the CDR3: TGCGCCAGCAGCCCCTTACCCCTGAGGACTGAAGCTTTCTTT.